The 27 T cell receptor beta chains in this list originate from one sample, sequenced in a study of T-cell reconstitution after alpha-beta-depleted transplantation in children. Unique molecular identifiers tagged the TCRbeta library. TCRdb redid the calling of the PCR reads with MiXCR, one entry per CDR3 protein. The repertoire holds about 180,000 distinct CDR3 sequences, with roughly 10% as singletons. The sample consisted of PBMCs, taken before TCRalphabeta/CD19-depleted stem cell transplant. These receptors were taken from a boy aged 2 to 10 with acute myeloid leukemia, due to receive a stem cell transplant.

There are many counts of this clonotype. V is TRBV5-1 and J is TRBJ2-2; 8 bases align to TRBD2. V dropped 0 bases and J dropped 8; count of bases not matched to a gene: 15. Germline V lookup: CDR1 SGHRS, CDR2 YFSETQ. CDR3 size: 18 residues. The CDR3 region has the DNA TGCGCCAGCAGCTTGGTCCCCACCGGGGGGGAGAGGTCGGGGGAGCTGTTTTTT. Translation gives CASSLVPTGGERSGELFF.

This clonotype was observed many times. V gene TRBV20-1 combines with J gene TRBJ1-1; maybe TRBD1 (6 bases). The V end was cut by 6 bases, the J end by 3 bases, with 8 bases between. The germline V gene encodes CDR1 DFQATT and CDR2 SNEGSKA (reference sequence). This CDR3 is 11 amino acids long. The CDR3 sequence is CSAWGHTEAFF. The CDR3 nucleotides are TGCAGTGCGTGGGGGCACACTGAAGCTTTCTTT.

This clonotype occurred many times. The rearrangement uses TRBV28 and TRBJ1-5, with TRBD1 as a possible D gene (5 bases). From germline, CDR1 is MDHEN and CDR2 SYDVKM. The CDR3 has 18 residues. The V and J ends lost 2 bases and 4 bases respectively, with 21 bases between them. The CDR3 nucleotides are TGTGCCAGCAGTTTACCCCGTCGGGACCCTAAAGGGAATCAGCCCCAGCATTTT. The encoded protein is CASSLPRRDPKGNQPQHF.

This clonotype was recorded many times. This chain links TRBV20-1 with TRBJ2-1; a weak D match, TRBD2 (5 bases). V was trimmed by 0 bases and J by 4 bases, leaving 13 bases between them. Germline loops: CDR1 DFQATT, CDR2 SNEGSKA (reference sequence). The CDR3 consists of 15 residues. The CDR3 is CSARDREVLYNEQFF. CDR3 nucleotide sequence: TGCAGTGCTAGAGATCGGGAAGTCTTGTACAATGAGCAGTTCTTC.

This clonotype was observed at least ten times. In DNA, the CDR3 is TGCGCCAGCAGCTTGGATTGGACAGGGAGTTTAAGGAACACTGAAGCTTTCTTT. This encodes CASSLDWTGSLRNTEAFF. This chain uses TRBV5-1 with TRBJ1-1; 8 bases map to TRBD1. The germline V gene has CDR1 SGHRS and CDR2 YFSETQ. This CDR3 has 18 amino acids. J lost 1 base, V lost 0 bases, and 11 bases had no gene match.

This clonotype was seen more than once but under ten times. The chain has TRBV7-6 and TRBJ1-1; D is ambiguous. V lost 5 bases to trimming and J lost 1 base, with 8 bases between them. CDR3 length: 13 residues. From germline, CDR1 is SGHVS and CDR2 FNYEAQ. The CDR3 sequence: CASSPDGNTEAFF. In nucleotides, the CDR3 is TGTGCCAGCAGCCCGGACGGGAACACTGAAGCTTTCTTT.

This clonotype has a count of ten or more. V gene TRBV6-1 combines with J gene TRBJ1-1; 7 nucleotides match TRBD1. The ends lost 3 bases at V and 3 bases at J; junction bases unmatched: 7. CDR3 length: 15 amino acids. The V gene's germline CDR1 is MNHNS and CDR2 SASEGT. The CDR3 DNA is TGTGCCAGCAGTGACAGGGGGGGGCCGGACACTGAAGCTTTCTTT. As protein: CASSDRGGPDTEAFF.

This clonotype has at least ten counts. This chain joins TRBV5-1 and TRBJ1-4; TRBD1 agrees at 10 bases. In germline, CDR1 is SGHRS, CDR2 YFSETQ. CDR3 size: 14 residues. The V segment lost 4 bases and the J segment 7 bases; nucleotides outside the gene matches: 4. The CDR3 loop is CASSPGQGGEKLFF. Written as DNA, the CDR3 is TGCGCCAGCAGCCCCGGACAGGGGGGTGAAAAACTGTTTTTT.

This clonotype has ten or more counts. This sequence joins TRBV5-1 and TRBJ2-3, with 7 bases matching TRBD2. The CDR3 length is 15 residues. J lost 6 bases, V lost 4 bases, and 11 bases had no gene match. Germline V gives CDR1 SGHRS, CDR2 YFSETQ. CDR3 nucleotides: TGCGCCAGCAGCCGGGGGGACGGATATCGGGATACGCAGTATTTT. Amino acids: CASSRGDGYRDTQYF.

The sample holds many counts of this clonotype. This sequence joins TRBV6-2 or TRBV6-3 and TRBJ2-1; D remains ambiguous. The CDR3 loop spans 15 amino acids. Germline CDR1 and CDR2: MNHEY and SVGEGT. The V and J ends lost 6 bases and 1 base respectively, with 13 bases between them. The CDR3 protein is CASSHSPESYNEQFF. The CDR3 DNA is TGTGCCAGCAGCCACTCCCCCGAATCCTACAATGAGCAGTTCTTC.

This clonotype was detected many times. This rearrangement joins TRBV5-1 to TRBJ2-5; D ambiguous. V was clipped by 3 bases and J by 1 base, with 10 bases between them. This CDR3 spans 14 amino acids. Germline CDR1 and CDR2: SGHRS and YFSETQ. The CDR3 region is CASSSVAVQETQYF. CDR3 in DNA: TGCGCCAGCAGCTCGGTGGCAGTCCAAGAGACCCAGTACTTC.

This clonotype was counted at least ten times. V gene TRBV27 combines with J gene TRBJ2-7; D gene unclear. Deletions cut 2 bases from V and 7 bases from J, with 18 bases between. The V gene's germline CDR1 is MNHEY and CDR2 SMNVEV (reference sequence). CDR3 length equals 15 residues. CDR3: CASSLKIQPVLEQYF. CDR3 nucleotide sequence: TGTGCCAGCAGTTTAAAGATACAGCCCGTTCTGGAGCAGTACTTC.

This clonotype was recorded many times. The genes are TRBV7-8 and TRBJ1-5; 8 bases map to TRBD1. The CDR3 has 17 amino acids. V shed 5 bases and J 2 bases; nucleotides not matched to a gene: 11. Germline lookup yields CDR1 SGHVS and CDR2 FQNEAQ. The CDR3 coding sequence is TGTGCCAGCAGCCTTATGTCAGGGGGCGTCGGCAATCAGCCCCAGCATTTT. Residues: CASSLMSGGVGNQPQHF. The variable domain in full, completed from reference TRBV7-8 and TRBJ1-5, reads GAGVSQSPRYKVAKRGQDVALRCDPISGHVSLFWYQQALGQGPEFLTYFQNEAQLDKSGLPSDRFFAERPEGSVSTLKIQRTQQEDSAVYLCASSLMSGGVGNQPQHFGDGTRLSIL.

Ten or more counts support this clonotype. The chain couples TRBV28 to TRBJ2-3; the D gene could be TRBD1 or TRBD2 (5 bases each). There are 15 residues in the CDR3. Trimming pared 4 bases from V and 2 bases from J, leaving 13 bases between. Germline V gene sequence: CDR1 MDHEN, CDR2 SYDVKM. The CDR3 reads CASSSPPGLTDTQYF. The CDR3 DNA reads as TGTGCCAGCAGTTCCCCCCCGGGGCTCACAGATACGCAGTATTTT.

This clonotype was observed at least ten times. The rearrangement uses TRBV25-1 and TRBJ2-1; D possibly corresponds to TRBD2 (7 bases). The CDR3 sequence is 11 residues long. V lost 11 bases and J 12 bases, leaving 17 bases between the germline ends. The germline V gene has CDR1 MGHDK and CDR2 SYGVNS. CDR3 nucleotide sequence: TGTGCCTCCGAGGGGGGGCTGGGGCAGTTCTTC. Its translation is CASEGGLGQFF.

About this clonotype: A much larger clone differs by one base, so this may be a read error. CDR3 bases: TGCAGTCCTAGTTGGCGGACGGGGAGCGAGCAGTACTTC. It encodes CSPSWRTGSEQYF. V gene TRBV20-1 combines with J gene TRBJ2-7, with D possibly TRBD2 on 5 matching bases. Germline loops: CDR1 DFQATT, CDR2 SNEGSKA (reference sequence). The CDR3 spans 13 residues.

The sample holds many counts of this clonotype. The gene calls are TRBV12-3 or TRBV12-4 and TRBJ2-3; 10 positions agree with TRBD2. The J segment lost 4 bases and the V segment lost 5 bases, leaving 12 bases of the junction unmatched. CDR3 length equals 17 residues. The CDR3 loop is CASSPNGAGGPADTQYF. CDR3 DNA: TGTGCCAGCAGTCCTAACGGAGCGGGAGGGCCCGCAGATACGCAGTATTTT.

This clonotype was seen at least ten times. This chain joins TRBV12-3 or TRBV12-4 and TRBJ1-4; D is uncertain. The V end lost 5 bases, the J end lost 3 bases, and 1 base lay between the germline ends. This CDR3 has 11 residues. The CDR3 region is CASSPNEKLFF. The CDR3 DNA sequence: TGTGCCAGCAGTCCTAATGAAAAACTGTTTTTT.

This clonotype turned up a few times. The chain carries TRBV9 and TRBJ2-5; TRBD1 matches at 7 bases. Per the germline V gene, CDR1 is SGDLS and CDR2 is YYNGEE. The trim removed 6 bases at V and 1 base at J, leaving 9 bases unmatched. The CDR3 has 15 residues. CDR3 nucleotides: TGTGCCAGCAACTCCGGGACAGCCACCCAAGAGACCCAGTACTTC. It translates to CASNSGTATQETQYF. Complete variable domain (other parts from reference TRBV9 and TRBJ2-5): DSGVTQTPKHLITATGQRVTLRCSPRSGDLSVYWYQQSLDQGLQFLIQYYNGEERAKGNILERFSAQQFPDLHSELNLSSLELGDSALYFCASNSGTATQETQYFGPGTRLLVL.

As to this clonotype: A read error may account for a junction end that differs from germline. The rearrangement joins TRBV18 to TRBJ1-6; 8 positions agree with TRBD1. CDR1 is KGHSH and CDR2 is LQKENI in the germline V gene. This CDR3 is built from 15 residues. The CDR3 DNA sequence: TGTGCCAACTCATCCTGGACAGGGATGGATTCACCCCTCCACTTT. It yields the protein CANSSWTGMDSPLHF.

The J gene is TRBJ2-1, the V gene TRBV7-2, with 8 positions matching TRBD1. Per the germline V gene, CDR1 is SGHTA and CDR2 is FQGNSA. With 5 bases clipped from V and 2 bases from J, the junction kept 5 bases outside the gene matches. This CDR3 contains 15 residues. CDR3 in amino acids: CASSQRQGPYNEQFF. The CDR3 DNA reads TGTGCCAGCAGCCAAAGACAGGGGCCCTACAATGAGCAGTTCTTC.

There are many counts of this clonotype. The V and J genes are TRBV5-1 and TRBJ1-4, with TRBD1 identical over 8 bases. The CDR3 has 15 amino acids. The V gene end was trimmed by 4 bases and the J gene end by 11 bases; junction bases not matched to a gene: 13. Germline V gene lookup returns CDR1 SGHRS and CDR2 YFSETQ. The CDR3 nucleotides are TGCGCCAGCAGCCCCACATCCGGACAGGGTCAGAAACTGTTTTTT. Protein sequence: CASSPTSGQGQKLFF.

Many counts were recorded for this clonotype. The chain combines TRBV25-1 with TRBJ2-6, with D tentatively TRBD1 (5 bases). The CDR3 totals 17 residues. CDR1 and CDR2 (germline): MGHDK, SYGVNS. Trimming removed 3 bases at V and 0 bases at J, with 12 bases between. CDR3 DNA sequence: TGTGCCAGCAGTGAGGGTCGGACAAGCTCTGGGGCCAACGTCCTGACTTTC. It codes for CASSEGRTSSGANVLTF.

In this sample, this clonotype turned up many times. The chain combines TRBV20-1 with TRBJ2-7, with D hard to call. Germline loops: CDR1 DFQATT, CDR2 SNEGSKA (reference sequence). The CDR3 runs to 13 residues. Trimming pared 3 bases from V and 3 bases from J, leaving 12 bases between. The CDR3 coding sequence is TGCAGTGCTAGGTACGGGCGACACTACGAGCAGTACTTC. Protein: CSARYGRHYEQYF.

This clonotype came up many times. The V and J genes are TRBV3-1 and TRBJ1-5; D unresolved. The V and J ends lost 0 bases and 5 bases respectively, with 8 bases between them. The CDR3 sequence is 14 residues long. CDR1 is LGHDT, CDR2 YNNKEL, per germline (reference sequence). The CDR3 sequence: CASSQDTTHQPQHF. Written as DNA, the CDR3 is TGTGCCAGCAGCCAAGATACCACCCATCAGCCCCAGCATTTT.

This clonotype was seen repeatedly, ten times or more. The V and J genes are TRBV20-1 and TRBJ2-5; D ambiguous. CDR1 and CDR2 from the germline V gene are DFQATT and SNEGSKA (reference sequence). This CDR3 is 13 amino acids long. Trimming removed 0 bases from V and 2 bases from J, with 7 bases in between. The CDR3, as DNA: TGCAGTGCTAGAGATCATTCACAAGAGACCCAGTACTTC. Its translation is CSARDHSQETQYF.

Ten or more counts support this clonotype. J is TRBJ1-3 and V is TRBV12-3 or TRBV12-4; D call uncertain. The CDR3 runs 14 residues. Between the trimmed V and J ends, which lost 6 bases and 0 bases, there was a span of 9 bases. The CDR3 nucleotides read TGTGCCAGCAGGTCTCTGAGCTCTGGAAACACCATATATTTT. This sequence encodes CASRSLSSGNTIYF.